This T cell receptor beta chain stems from a study of vaccination and CD4 T cells after COVID-19. On the study more broadly: Cells were stimulated with overlapping spike peptides from SARS-CoV-2, HCoV-NL63, HCoV-OC43 and HCoV-229E.

A remark on this clonotype: Its target is unknown.

Treatment described: approximately 11-day PBMC culture with coronavirus spike peptide pools or control peptides (ViraFEST assay). At days 3 and 7, half the medium was exchanged for fresh IL-2 medium. At the Johns Hopkins FTIC core, DNA taken from cultured CD4+ T cells was sequenced by way of the Oncomine TCR Beta short-read assay. From the PCR reads, TCRdb called clonotypes with MiXCR, one entry per CDR3 protein. The data contain about 15,000 distinct CDR3 sequences, approximately 55% of them singletons. Overall study findings and caveats: Counts of SARS-CoV-2-reactive clonotypes had a median that went from 21 to 38, a nonsignificant change.

Germline CDR1 reads LNHDA; CDR2 reads SQIVND (reference sequence). CDR3 size: 12 residues. V trimming: 9 bases; J trimming: 4 bases; junction bases outside the gene matches: 4. This material consisted of CD4+ T cells from blood, cultured in vitro, taken before SARS-CoV-2 vaccination. This chain joins TRBV19 and TRBJ2-5; 8 nucleotides match TRBD1. The clonotype originates from a human donor who had recovered from COVID-19. The CDR3 nucleotides are TGTGCCAGCGGACAGGGAGGAGAGACCCAGTACTTC. Its protein is CASGQGGETQYF.